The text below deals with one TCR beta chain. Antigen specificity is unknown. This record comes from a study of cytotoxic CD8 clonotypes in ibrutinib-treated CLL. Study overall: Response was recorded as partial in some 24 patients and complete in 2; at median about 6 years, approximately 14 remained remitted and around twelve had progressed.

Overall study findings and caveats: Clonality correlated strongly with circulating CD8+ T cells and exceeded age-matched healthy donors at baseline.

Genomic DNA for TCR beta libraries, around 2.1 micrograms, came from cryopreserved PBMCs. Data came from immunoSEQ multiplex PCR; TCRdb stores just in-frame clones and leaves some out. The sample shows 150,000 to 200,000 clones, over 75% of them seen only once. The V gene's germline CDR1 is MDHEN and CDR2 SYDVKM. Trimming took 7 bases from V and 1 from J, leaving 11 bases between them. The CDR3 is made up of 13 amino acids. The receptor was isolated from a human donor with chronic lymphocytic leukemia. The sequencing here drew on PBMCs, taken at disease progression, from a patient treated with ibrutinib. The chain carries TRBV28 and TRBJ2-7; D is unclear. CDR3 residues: CASKVGQSYEQYF. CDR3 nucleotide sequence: TGTGCCAGCAAAGTCGGCCAATCCTACGAGCAGTACTTC.